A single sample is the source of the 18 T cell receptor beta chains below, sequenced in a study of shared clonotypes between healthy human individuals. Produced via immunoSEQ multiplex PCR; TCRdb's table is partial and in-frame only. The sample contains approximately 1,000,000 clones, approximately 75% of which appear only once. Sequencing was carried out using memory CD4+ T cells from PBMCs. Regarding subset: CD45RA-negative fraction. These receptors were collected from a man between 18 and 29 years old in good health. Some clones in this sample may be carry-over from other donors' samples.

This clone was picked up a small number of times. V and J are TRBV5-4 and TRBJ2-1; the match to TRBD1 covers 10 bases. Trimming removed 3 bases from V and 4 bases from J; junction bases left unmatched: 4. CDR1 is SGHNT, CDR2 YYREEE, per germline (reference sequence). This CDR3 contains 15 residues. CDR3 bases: TGTGCCAGCAGCTACCGGGACAGGGGTTACAATGAGCAGTTCTTC. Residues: CASSYRDRGYNEQFF.

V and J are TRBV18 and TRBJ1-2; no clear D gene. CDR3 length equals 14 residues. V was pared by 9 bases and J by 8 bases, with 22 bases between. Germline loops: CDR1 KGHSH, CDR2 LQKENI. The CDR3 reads CASFPGSGVEGYTF. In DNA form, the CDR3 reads TGTGCCAGTTTCCCGGGGTCCGGGGTTGAAGGCTACACCTTC.

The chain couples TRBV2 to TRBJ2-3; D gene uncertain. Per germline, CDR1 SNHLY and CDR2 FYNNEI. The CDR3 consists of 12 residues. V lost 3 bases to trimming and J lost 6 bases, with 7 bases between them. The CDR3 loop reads CASSDDRDTQYF. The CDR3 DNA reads TGTGCCAGCAGTGATGATCGGGATACGCAGTATTTT.

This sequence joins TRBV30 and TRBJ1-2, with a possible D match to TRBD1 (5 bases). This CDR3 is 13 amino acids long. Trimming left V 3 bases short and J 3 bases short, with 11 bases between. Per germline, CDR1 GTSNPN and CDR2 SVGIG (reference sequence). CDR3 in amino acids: CAWSSGDHYGYTF. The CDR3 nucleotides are TGTGCCTGGAGCTCGGGGGATCACTATGGCTACACCTTC. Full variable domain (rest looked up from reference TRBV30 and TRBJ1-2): SQTIHQWPATLVQPVGSPLSLECTVEGTSNPNLYWYRQAAGRGLQLLFYSVGIGQISSEVPQNLSASRPQDRQFILSSKKLLLSDSGFYLCAWSSGDHYGYTFGSGTRLTVV.

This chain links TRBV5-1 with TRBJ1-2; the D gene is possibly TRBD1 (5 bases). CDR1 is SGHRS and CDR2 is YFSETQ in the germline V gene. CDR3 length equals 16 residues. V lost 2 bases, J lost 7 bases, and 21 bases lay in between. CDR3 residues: CASSFEGPSQRGGYTF. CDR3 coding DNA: TGCGCCAGCAGCTTCGAGGGGCCCAGTCAGAGGGGTGGCTACACCTTC. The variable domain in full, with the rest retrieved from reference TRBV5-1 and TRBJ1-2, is KAGVTQTPRYLIKTRGQQVTLSCSPISGHRSVSWYQQTPGQGLQFLFEYFSETQRNKGNFPGRFSGRQFSNSRSEMNVSTLELGDSALYLCASSFEGPSQRGGYTFGSGTRLTVV.

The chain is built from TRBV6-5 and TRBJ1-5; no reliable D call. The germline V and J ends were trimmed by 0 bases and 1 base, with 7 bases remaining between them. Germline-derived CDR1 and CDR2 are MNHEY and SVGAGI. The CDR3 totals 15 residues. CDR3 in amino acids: CASSYSAVSNQPQHF. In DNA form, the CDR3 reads TGTGCCAGCAGTTACTCTGCCGTAAGCAATCAGCCCCAGCATTTT.

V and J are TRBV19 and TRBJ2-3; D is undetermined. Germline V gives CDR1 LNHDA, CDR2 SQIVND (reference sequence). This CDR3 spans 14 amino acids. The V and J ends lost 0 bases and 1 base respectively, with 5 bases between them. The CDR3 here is CASSIDRRTDTQYF. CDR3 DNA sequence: TGTGCCAGTAGTATAGATCGCCGCACAGATACGCAGTATTTT.

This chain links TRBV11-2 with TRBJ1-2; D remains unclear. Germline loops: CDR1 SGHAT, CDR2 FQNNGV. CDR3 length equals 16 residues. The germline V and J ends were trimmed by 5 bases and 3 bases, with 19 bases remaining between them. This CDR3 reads CASSQPLLRAHYGYTF. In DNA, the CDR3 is TGTGCCAGCAGCCAACCCCTGTTGCGTGCCCACTATGGCTACACCTTC.

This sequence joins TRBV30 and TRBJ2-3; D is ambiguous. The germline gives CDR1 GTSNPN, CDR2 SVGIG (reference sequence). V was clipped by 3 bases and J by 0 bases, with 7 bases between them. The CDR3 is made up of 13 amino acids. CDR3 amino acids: CAWRDASTDTQYF. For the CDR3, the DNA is TGTGCCTGGAGGGACGCCAGCACAGATACGCAGTATTTT.

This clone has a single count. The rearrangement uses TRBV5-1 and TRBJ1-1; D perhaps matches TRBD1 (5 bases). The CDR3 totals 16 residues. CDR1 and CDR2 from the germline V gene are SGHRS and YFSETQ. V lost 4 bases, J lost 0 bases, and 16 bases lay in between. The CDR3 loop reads CASSGGAKTLNTEAFF. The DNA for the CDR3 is TGCGCCAGCAGCGGTGGGGCCAAGACCTTGAACACTGAAGCTTTCTTT. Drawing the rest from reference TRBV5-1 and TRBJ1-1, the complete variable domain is KAGVTQTPRYLIKTRGQQVTLSCSPISGHRSVSWYQQTPGQGLQFLFEYFSETQRNKGNFPGRFSGRQFSNSRSEMNVSTLELGDSALYLCASSGGAKTLNTEAFFGQGTRLTVV.

The CDR3 nucleotides read TGTGCCAGCAGCTTGGGACTAGCGAGCTACGAGCAGTACTTC. Residues: CASSLGLASYEQYF. The chain couples TRBV7-3 to TRBJ2-7, with 10 positions matching TRBD2. This CDR3 has 14 amino acids. Germline V lookup: CDR1 SGHTA, CDR2 FQGTGA. The trim removed 3 bases at V and 3 bases at J, leaving 2 bases unmatched. Full variable domain (remainder filled in from reference TRBV7-3 and TRBJ2-7): GAGVSQTPSNKVTEKGKYVELRCDPISGHTALYWYRQSLGQGPEFLIYFQGTGAADDSGLPNDRFFAVRPEGSVSTLKIQRTERGDSAVYLCASSLGLASYEQYFGPGTRLTVT.

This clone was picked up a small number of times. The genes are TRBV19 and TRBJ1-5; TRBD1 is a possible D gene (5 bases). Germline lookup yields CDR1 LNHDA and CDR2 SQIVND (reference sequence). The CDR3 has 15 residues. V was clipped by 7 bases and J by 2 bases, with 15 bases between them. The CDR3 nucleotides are TGTGCCAGTATGGGGAGGGGCGCCGGCAATCAGCCCCAGCATTTT. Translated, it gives CASMGRGAGNQPQHF.

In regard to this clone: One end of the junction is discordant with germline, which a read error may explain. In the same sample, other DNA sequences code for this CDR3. The CDR3 nucleotides are TGCGCCAGCAGCTTCGGCGGAAAGGCTGAAGCTTTCTTT. It is translated as CASSFGGKAEAFF. V usage is TRBV7-9 and J usage is TRBJ1-1; D not resolved. CDR1 and CDR2 (germline): SEHNR, FQNEAQ (reference sequence). This CDR3 is 13 amino acids long.

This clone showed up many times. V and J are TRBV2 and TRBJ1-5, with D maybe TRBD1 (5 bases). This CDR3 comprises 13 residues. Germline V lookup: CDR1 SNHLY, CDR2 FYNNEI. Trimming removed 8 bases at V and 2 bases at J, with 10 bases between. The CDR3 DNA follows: TGTGCCAGCTGGGGGGGAGGCAATCAGCCCCAGCATTTT. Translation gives CASWGGGNQPQHF.

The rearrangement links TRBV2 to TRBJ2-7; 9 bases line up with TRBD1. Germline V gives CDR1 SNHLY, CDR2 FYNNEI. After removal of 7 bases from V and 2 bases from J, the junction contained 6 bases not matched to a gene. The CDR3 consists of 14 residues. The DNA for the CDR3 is TGTGCCAGCACCCCCGGACAGGGGACCTACGAGCAGTACTTC. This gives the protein CASTPGQGTYEQYF.

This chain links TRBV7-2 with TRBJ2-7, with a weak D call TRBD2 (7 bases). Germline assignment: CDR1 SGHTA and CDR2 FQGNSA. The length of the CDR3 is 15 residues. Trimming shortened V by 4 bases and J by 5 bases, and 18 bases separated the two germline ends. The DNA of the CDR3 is TGTGCCAGCAGCTCGGGGGGCAGCCCTTGGGACGAGCAGTACTTC. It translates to CASSSGGSPWDEQYF.

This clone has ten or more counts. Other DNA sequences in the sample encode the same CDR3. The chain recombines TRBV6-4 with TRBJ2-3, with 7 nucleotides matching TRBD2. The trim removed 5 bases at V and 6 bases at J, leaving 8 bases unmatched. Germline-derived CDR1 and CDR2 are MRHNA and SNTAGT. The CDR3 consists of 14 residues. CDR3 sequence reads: CASSSGKDLDTQYF. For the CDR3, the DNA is TGTGCCAGCAGTAGCGGGAAAGACTTGGATACGCAGTATTTT.

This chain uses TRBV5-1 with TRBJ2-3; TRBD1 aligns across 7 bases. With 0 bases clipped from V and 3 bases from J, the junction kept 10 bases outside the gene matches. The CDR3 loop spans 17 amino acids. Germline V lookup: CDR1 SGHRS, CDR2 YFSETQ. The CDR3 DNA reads TGCGCCAGCAGCTTGGCCTCAACAGGGGACGAAACAGATACGCAGTATTTT. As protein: CASSLASTGDETDTQYF.